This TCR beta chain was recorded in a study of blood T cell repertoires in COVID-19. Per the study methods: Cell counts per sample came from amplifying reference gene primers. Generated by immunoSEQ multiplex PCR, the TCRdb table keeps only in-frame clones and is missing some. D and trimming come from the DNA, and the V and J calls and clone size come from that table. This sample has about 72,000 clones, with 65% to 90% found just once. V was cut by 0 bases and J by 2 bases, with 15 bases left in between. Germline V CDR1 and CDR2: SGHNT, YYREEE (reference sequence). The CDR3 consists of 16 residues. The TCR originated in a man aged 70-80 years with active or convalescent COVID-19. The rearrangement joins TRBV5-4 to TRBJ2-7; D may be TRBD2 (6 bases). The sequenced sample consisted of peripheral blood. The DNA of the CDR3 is TGTGCCAGCAGCTTGGGGGGTAGCGGAAAGGCCTACGAGCAGTACTTC. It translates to CASSLGGSGKAYEQYF.